The 23 T cell receptor beta chains listed next were all sequenced from one sample in a study of tumor-infiltrating lymphocytes in primary liver carcinoma. Making TCR beta cDNA involved 400 to 600 ng total RNA and a constant-region primer. Three-round nested multiplex PCR performed with slightly modified ARM-PCR produced the TCR beta libraries. For approximately 11 cycles apiece, the opening two PCR rounds ran with TRBV1-TRBV30 forward primers and a C-beta reverse primer. MiXCR, run by TCRdb on the multiplex PCR reads, gives a single entry per CDR3 protein. The table shows more than 30,000 distinct CDR3 sequences, with roughly 80% occurring only once. Co-extracted RNA and DNA came from roughly 20-30 mg of unsorted bulk tissue. The sequenced sample consisted of tumor-adjacent normal liver tissue. Receptor source: a man between 35 and 55 years old with primary liver carcinoma and hepatitis B virus infection.

In regard to this clonotype: Sequence at one end of the junction differs from germline and may be a read error. The chain employs TRBV11-2 and TRBJ2-4; D gene unclear. CDR3 length: 15 residues. From germline, CDR1 is SGHAT and CDR2 FQNNGV. The CDR3 DNA reads as TGTGCCAGCACCACTTCGGTGGCAGCCAAAAACATTCAATACTTC. This encodes CASTTSVAAKNIQYF.

Comments on this clonotype: Mismatch with germline at one junction end may stem from a read error. The rearrangement links TRBV6-1 to TRBJ2-1; D possibly corresponds to TRBD2 (6 bases). The CDR3 is made up of 16 amino acids. Germline CDR1 and CDR2: MNHNS and SASEGT. CDR3 in DNA: TGTGCCAGCACCCCTTATCTTAGCGGAGACCACAATGAGCAATTCTTC. This gives the protein CASTPYLSGDHNEQFF.

The chain employs TRBV6-2 or TRBV6-3 and TRBJ1-2; D gene uncertain. The CDR3 covers 10 residues. The germline V gene has CDR1 MNHEY and CDR2 SVGEGT. The CDR3 DNA reads as TGTGCAATCACCATGGATGGCTACACCTTC. Its translation is CAITMDGYTF.

With regard to this clonotype: One junction end disagrees with the germline gene, perhaps due to a read error. V gene TRBV7-8 combines with J gene TRBJ2-1, with D maybe TRBD1 (5 bases). The germline V gene encodes CDR1 SGHVS and CDR2 FQNEAQ. The length of the CDR3 is 13 residues. The CDR3 sequence: CASSFQGYNEQLF. The CDR3 DNA reads TGTGCCAGTAGCTTCCAGGGATACAATGAGCAGTTGTTC. Filled out from reference TRBV7-8 and TRBJ2-1, the complete variable domain reads GAGVSQSPRYKVAKRGQDVALRCDPISGHVSLFWYQQALGQGPEFLTYFQNEAQLDKSGLPSDRFFAERPEGSVSTLKIQRTQQEDSAVYLCASSFQGYNEQLFGPGTRLTVL.

A note on this clonotype: An end of the junction differs from the germline gene, which may be a read error. V is TRBV10-3 and J is TRBJ1-2; no clear D. Per germline, CDR1 ENHRY and CDR2 SYGVKD. This CDR3 is 16 amino acids long. CDR3 amino acids: CAISLKGDGPSGGYTF. CDR3 DNA: TGTGCTATCAGTTTGAAGGGCGACGGTCCCTCAGGAGGCTACACCTTC.

This clonotype was observed many times. The chain has TRBV28 and TRBJ1-1; possibly TRBD1 for D (6 bases). From germline, CDR1 is MDHEN and CDR2 SYDVKM. The CDR3 is made up of 13 amino acids. Trimming cost V 2 bases and J 7 bases, with 11 bases left between them. The DNA of the CDR3 is TGTGCCAGCAGTTTACGAGGGGGTAATGAAGCTTTCTTT. The encoded protein is CASSLRGGNEAFF. The variable domain in full, with the rest retrieved from reference TRBV28 and TRBJ1-1, is DVKVTQSSRYLVKRTGEKVFLECVQDMDHENMFWYRQDPGLGLRLIYFSYDVKMKEKGDIPEGYSVSREKKERFSLILESASTNQTSMYLCASSLRGGNEAFFGQGTRLTVV.

This clonotype appeared a few times. Its ends do not fully match the called genes, so a read error is possible. V usage is TRBV4-3 and J usage is TRBJ2-2; D uncertain. The CDR3 spans 14 residues. In germline, CDR1 is LGHNA, CDR2 YSLEER. CDR3 coding DNA: TGCGCCAGTAGCCAACTAACTATGGCCGGGGAGCTGTTTTTT. As protein: CASSQLTMAGELFF.

Note on this clonotype: Germline is not matched at one junction end, which may reflect a read error. This sequence joins TRBV11-2 and TRBJ2-1; possibly TRBD1 for D (5 bases). This CDR3 is built from 14 residues. Germline lookup yields CDR1 SGHAT and CDR2 FQNNGV. CDR3 protein: CATSLSNLGHEQFF. For the CDR3, the DNA is TGTGCCACCAGCTTATCTAACTTGGGGCATGAGCAGTTCTTC.

Of note for this clonotype: The conserved final phenylalanine or tryptophan is absent from the CDR3, which likely points to a read error. No DNA is shown, since the ends of the CDR3 on it are uncertain; the CDR3 is the one TCRdb lists. V gene TRBV29-1 combines with J gene TRBJ2-3; the tabulated D call, TRBD1, remains unverified against the DNA. The CDR3 length equals 14 residues, ends included. Per germline, CDR1 SQVTM and CDR2 ANQGSEA. The CDR3 region is CGVNPRGRANTRYL.

In regard to this clonotype: One end of the junction is discordant with germline, which a read error may explain. V gene TRBV6-5 combines with J gene TRBJ2-2; the D call may be TRBD1 or TRBD2 (6 bases each). CDR1 is MNHEY, CDR2 SVGAGI, per germline. CDR3 size: 17 residues. In DNA, the CDR3 is TGCGCCAGCAGTTACACGAGGGGGGTTGGTGGGACCGGGGAGCTGTTTTTT. It translates to CASSYTRGVGGTGELFF.

The chain combines TRBV13 with TRBJ2-3; D might be TRBD1 or TRBD2, each matching 5 bases. Germline assignment: CDR1 PRHDT and CDR2 FYEKMQ (reference sequence). V shed 11 bases and J shed 0 bases, with 24 bases lying between them. The CDR3 has 17 residues. CDR3 coding DNA: TGTGCCGGCATCGCGGGTCCGGGGCGGACCAGCACAGATACGCAGTATTTT. Translating gives CAGIAGPGRTSTDTQYF.

As for this clonotype: A read error is likely, as this CDR3 ends without the conserved phenylalanine or tryptophan. The CDR3 DNA follows: TGTGCGAGCAGTCAAGTCGGGGGGGTGGTTGTGCAGTTCATC. It is translated as CASSQVGGVVVQFI. V gene TRBV6-5 combines with J gene TRBJ2-1, with 8 bases identical to TRBD2. Germline CDR1 is MNHEY and CDR2 is SVGAGI. The CDR3 length is 14 residues.

In regard to this clonotype: One end of the junction does not line up with germline, which may come from a read error. J is TRBJ2-7 and V is TRBV5-4; D may be TRBD1 (6 bases). Germline CDR1 and CDR2: SGHNT and YYREEE (reference sequence). CDR3 size: 14 residues. The DNA for the CDR3 is TGTGCCAGCAGCTCGAAGGGGGAGCCCTACGAGCAATACTTC. Translated: CASSSKGEPYEQYF.

Comments on this clonotype: Given the absence of the conserved phenylalanine or tryptophan at the CDR3 end, a read error is likely. CDR3 sequence (DNA): TGTGCCAGCAGAATAGGGTTGAATACTGAAGCTTTCCTT. This translates into CASRIGLNTEAFL. The rearrangement joins TRBV5-4 to TRBJ1-1, with D uncertain. The CDR3 spans 13 residues. Germline lookup yields CDR1 SGHNT and CDR2 YYREEE (reference sequence).

The rearrangement uses TRBV6-2 or TRBV6-3 and TRBJ2-7, with TRBD2 matching over 10 bases. CDR1 and CDR2 from the germline V gene are MNHEY and SVGEGT. The CDR3 totals 14 residues. DNA for the CDR3: TGTGACGGCAAAGGGACTAGCGAAGCCTACGAGCAGTACTTC. Its protein product is CDGKGTSEAYEQYF.

This clonotype was detected many times. The CDR3 DNA reads as TGCGCCAGCAGCTCAGGTTGGGGGGAGCTGTTTTTT. It yields the protein CASSSGWGELFF. The rearrangement uses TRBV5-1 and TRBJ2-2, with D hard to call. The CDR3 totals 12 residues. The V and J ends lost 3 bases and 8 bases respectively, with 8 bases between them. The germline V gene has CDR1 SGHRS and CDR2 YFSETQ.

V and J are TRBV6-5 and TRBJ2-2; D might be TRBD1 or TRBD2, each matching 6 bases. There are 17 residues in the CDR3. V shed 2 bases and J shed 3 bases, with 16 bases lying between them. Germline values: CDR1 MNHEY, CDR2 SVGAGI. CDR3 DNA sequence: TGTGCCAGCAGTTACCCGAGGGGGGTTGGTGACACCGGGGAGCTGTTTTTT. Its translation: CASSYPRGVGDTGELFF.

Regarding this clonotype: Being one base from a much bigger clone, this may be a read error. The chain carries TRBV9 and TRBJ2-7, with 8 bases lining up with TRBD1. CDR1 and CDR2 from the germline V gene are SGDLS and YYNGEE. This CDR3 has 15 residues. The CDR3 loop is CASTVGDRSTYEQYF. The CDR3 region has the DNA TGTGCCAGCACCGTAGGGGACAGGTCGACGTACGAGCAGTACTTC.

In this sample, this clonotype turned up a few times. This clone may be a read error of a much larger clone one base away. The DNA of the CDR3 is TGCACCAGCAGCTTGAACGGCCGCACTAGCACAGATACGCAGTATTTT. It codes for CTSSLNGRTSTDTQYF. The V gene is TRBV5-1, the J gene TRBJ2-3; D not resolved. The CDR3 length is 16 residues. Germline V gene lookup returns CDR1 SGHRS and CDR2 YFSETQ. Variable domain in full (rest from reference TRBV5-1 and TRBJ2-3): KAGVTQTPRYLIKTRGQQVTLSCSPISGHRSVSWYQQTPGQGLQFLFEYFSETQRNKGNFPGRFSGRQFSNSRSEMNVSTLELGDSALYLCTSSLNGRTSTDTQYFGPGTRLTVL.

On this clonotype itself: The limits of the CDR3 on the DNA are not certain, so only TCRdb's listed CDR3 is given. The chain is built from TRBV6-6 and TRBJ2-2; TRBD1, the table's D call, was not compared with the DNA. The CDR3 is 14 amino acids in total, end residues counted. Per germline, CDR1 MNHNY and CDR2 SVGAGI (reference sequence). The chain's CDR3 is CAISVAQGTGELIF.

Regarding this clonotype: A much larger clone is a single base away; this may be a read error. V is TRBV5-1 and J is TRBJ2-1, with TRBD1 matching over 7 bases. Germline assignment: CDR1 SGHRS and CDR2 YFSETQ. The length of the CDR3 is 15 residues. V lost 0 bases, J lost 3 bases, and 3 bases stayed unmatched. Here the CDR3 reads CASSLGQGVYNEQFF. CDR3 DNA: TGCGCCAGCAGCTTGGGACAGGGTGTCTACAATGAGCAGTTCTTC.

Worth noting for this clonotype: The DNA is left out, because the CDR3 cannot be placed on it with certainty; the CDR3 is given as TCRdb lists it. The chain recombines TRBV29-1 with TRBJ2-1; TRBD2, the table's D call, lacks a check against the DNA. The CDR3 is 16 amino acids long, termini counted. The V gene's germline CDR1 is SQVTM and CDR2 ANQGSEA. The chain's CDR3 is CSVEFGNGSITDEQLF.

Of note for this clonotype: The junction departs from germline at one end; a sequencing error may be responsible. V gene TRBV5-1 combines with J gene TRBJ1-1; possible D gene TRBD1, 5 bases. The CDR3 runs 15 residues. The germline gives CDR1 SGHRS, CDR2 YFSETQ. The CDR3 sequence is CASSPTARVDTEGFF. The DNA of the CDR3 is TGCGCCAGCAGCCCTACGGCCAGGGTGGACACTGAAGGTTTCTTT. The full variable domain, rest sourced from reference TRBV5-1 and TRBJ1-1, is KAGVTQTPRYLIKTRGQQVTLSCSPISGHRSVSWYQQTPGQGLQFLFEYFSETQRNKGNFPGRFSGRQFSNSRSEMNVSTLELGDSALYLCASSPTARVDTEGFFGQGTRLTVV.